The source of this TCR beta chain is a study of T cells in Graves' hyperthyroidism and ophthalmopathy. It was RNA transcripts that yielded the amplified TCR beta CDR3 regions. The HTBI primer set was used in a first-round RT-PCR of the TCR CDR3. TCRdb re-analysed the multiplex PCR reads in MiXCR, keeping a single row per CDR3 protein. The sample holds around 350,000 distinct CDR3 sequences, 19% seen once. V lost 8 bases and J lost 3, with 14 bases in between. The CDR3 totals 13 residues. Clinical symptoms, serum thyroxine, TRAb, thyroid ultrasound and orbital computed tomography established diagnosis. In this sample, this clonotype turned up many times.

The sequenced material came from blood. The receptor was isolated from a woman younger than 30 with Graves' hyperthyroidism. J is TRBJ2-7 and V is TRBV12-3 or TRBV12-4; a possible D gene is TRBD2 (6 bases). The CDR3 loop is CASSPGGDYEQYF. The CDR3 nucleotides are TGTGCCAGCTCCCCAGGCGGGGACTACGAGCAGTACTTC.